These 21 T cell receptor beta chains were sequenced from one sample in a study of monozygotic twins with inflammatory bowel disease. From the 5' RACE reads, TCRdb lists one entry per CDR3 protein and no DNA. Recorded here are hundreds of thousands of distinct CDR3 sequences; the top ten clones represent roughly 5.8%. The sequenced material came from blood. These receptors were taken from a human donor with ulcerative colitis or Crohn's disease, or a healthy co-twin of an affected twin (not recorded which).

The rearrangement joins TRBV6-1 to TRBJ2-3. CDR3 length: 13 residues. Germline V gene data show CDR1 as MNHNS and CDR2 as SASEGT. CDR3 sequence reads: CASTLGPTDTQYF.

The chain recombines TRBV24-1 with TRBJ2-5; the TCRdb D gene call, TRBD1, has no DNA to confirm it. From germline, CDR1 is KGHDR and CDR2 SFDVKD. The CDR3 totals 14 residues. The CDR3 sequence is CATSAPGTKETQYF.

The rearrangement joins TRBV11-3 to TRBJ2-2. This CDR3 comprises 14 residues. Germline V lookup: CDR1 SGHNT, CDR2 YENEEA. The CDR3 sequence: CASSLIENTGELFF.

The rearrangement joins TRBV5-4 to TRBJ2-5; TCRdb designates TRBD1, a call that cannot be tested without DNA. Germline V gives CDR1 SGHNT, CDR2 YYREEE (reference sequence). CDR3 length equals 15 residues. The CDR3 spells CASSIARTVQETQYF.

The gene calls are TRBV10-2 and TRBJ1-1. The CDR3 has 12 amino acids. The germline CDR1 and CDR2 sequences are WSHSY and SAAADI. The CDR3 region is CASSEKNTEAFF.

The V and J genes are TRBV30 and TRBJ1-1; TCRdb reports TRBD1, a call that lacks DNA to check it against. The CDR3 is 14 amino acids. In germline, CDR1 is GTSNPN, CDR2 SVGIG (reference sequence). The CDR3 loop is CAWRYNTQGTEAFF.

The chain recombines TRBV14 with TRBJ2-5; the TCRdb D gene call, TRBD2, has no DNA to confirm it. Looked up from germline, CDR1 is SGHDN and CDR2 is FVKESK. This CDR3 spans 16 amino acids. The CDR3 is CASSQDSGKSGETQYF.

The rearrangement links TRBV7-9 to TRBJ2-2; TCRdb's assignment of TRBD2 cannot be checked, as there is no DNA. The length of the CDR3 is 16 residues. The V gene's germline CDR1 is SEHNR and CDR2 FQNEAQ (reference sequence). CDR3 residues: CASSLAPSGGTGELFF. The variable domain in full, with the rest retrieved from reference TRBV7-9 and TRBJ2-2, is DTGVSQNPRHKITKRGQNVTFRCDPISEHNRLYWYRQTLGQGPEFLTYFQNEAQLEKSRLLSDRFSAERPKGSFSTLEIQRTEQGDSAMYLCASSLAPSGGTGELFFGEGSRLTVL.

The gene calls are TRBV7-2 and TRBJ1-5; TCRdb outputs TRBD1, but without DNA this stays unchecked. The CDR3 is 15 amino acids. Per the germline V gene, CDR1 is SGHTA and CDR2 is FQGNSA. The CDR3: CASSIWTGRRQPQHF.

The chain combines TRBV6-6 with TRBJ2-7; absent DNA, TCRdb's TRBD1 call cannot be checked. Germline V gene lookup returns CDR1 MNHNY and CDR2 SVGAGI (reference sequence). This CDR3 has 14 residues. CDR3 loop: CASSSKTEFYEQYF.

The chain recombines TRBV24-1 with TRBJ2-1; the D call from TCRdb, TRBD1, cannot be confirmed without DNA. This CDR3 has 16 amino acids. Germline V CDR1 and CDR2: KGHDR, SFDVKD. The CDR3 region is CATSDLPGTGSNEQFF.

The V and J genes are TRBV3-1 and TRBJ1-2; as DNA is missing, the TRBD1 call by TCRdb cannot be tested. The CDR3 has 16 residues. Germline-derived CDR1 and CDR2 are LGHDT and YNNKEL (reference sequence). CDR3 residues: CASSQRTGQGTYGYTF.

J is TRBJ2-3 and V is TRBV7-9; the TRBD2 assignment by TCRdb is unverifiable without DNA. This CDR3 has 16 residues. Per the germline V gene, CDR1 is SEHNR and CDR2 is FQNEAQ (reference sequence). The CDR3: CASSPERGGWSDTQYF.

CDR3 loop: CASSQGLQGYEQYF. This chain connects TRBV3-1 to TRBJ2-7; the D call from TCRdb, TRBD1, cannot be confirmed without DNA. This CDR3 contains 14 residues. Germline V gene sequence: CDR1 LGHDT, CDR2 YNNKEL (reference sequence).

The rearrangement links TRBV7-9 to TRBJ2-1; absent DNA, TCRdb's TRBD2 call cannot be checked. Germline values: CDR1 SEHNR, CDR2 FQNEAQ (reference sequence). The CDR3 extends over 17 amino acids. CDR3 region: CASSSSRASGSFNEQFF.

The CDR3 is CSATVVRGGSRGSNYGYTF. V is TRBV29-1 and J is TRBJ1-2; the D call of TRBD1 rests on TCRdb alone, since no DNA is present to check it. The CDR3 has 19 residues. CDR1 is SQVTM, CDR2 ANQGSEA, per germline.

The V and J genes are TRBV27 and TRBJ2-1; TCRdb designates TRBD1, a call that cannot be tested without DNA. The CDR3 consists of 18 residues. Looked up from germline, CDR1 is MNHEY and CDR2 is SMNVEV (reference sequence). CDR3 loop: CASSTRDKEYRSYNEQFF.

This chain uses TRBV5-1 with TRBJ1-2; the TCRdb call, TRBD1, lacks DNA for checking. The CDR3 covers 14 residues. CDR1 SGHRS and CDR2 YFSETQ come from the germline V gene. Here the CDR3 reads CASSDRGANYGYTF. Using reference TRBV5-1 and TRBJ1-2 for the parts outside the CDR3, the full variable domain is KAGVTQTPRYLIKTRGQQVTLSCSPISGHRSVSWYQQTPGQGLQFLFEYFSETQRNKGNFPGRFSGRQFSNSRSEMNVSTLELGDSALYLCASSDRGANYGYTFGSGTRLTVV.

V gene TRBV20-1 combines with J gene TRBJ2-2; TCRdb calls TRBD1, which cannot be checked without DNA. The CDR3 spans 14 residues. The germline V gene has CDR1 DFQATT and CDR2 SNEGSKA (reference sequence). The CDR3 sequence is CSARGDRNTGELFF.

This chain joins TRBV5-1 and TRBJ2-5; TCRdb names TRBD2, which stays unverified in the absence of DNA. This CDR3 has 17 residues. Germline CDR1 and CDR2: SGHRS and YFSETQ. CDR3 sequence: CASSQLRTSGFQETQYF.

The chain recombines TRBV6-5 with TRBJ2-1; TCRdb indicates TRBD1, and absent DNA this call remains unverified. Germline CDR1 reads MNHEY; CDR2 reads SVGAGI. The CDR3 is made up of 13 amino acids. The chain's CDR3 is CASGGAYLNEQFF.